This T cell receptor beta chain was observed in a study of blood T cell repertoires in COVID-19. Overall study context: T cells, B-cell-depleted T cells, or PBMCs provided the cDNA or gDNA that served as material.

Study processing details: Estimation of nucleated cell counts was performed using reference gene primer amplification. Using immunoSEQ multiplex PCR, the repertoire was profiled, and TCRdb retains in-frame clones only, with some absent. That table furnishes V, J and clone size, whereas the DNA furnished D and trimming. The table lists approximately 200,000 clones, about nine tenths of them singletons, with around 2.3% in the top ten. Study members were between 18 and 89 years old and lived in about two dozen US regions. Participants' reported clinical history set cohort assignment. The length of the CDR3 is 17 residues. Germline-derived CDR1 and CDR2 are SGHAT and FQNNGV. V lost 1 base to trimming and J lost 1 base; unmatched junction nucleotides: 7. This clone was recorded a few times.

Sequenced input: PBMCs or T cells enriched from blood (not recorded which). This TCR was recovered from a woman in her twenties or thirties who had recovered from COVID-19. V gene TRBV11-2 combines with J gene TRBJ2-7, with 10 nucleotides matching TRBD1. Here the CDR3 reads CASSLGTGGKGSYEQYF. The DNA of the CDR3 is TGTGCCAGCAGCTTAGGGACAGGGGGAAAGGGTTCCTACGAGCAGTACTTC.